These 19 T cell receptor beta chains came from one sample sequenced in a study of blood T cell repertoires in COVID-19. Only in-frame clones appear in the TCRdb table, and some are missing; sequencing was by immunoSEQ multiplex PCR. The data hold about 98,000 clones, with 81% observed a single time. The sequenced sample consisted of peripheral blood. The receptors derive from a woman over 75 with acute or convalescent COVID-19.

The count of this clone is one. Different DNA sequences within this sample yield the same CDR3. The gene calls are TRBV5-4 and TRBJ1-1; D might be TRBD1 (5 bases). The length of the CDR3 is 14 residues. Germline CDR1 reads SGHNT; CDR2 reads YYREEE (reference sequence). The V end was cut by 0 bases, the J end by 1 base, with 7 bases between. The CDR3 sequence is CASSLEQGNTEAFF. Written as DNA, the CDR3 is TGTGCCAGCAGCTTGGAGCAGGGGAACACTGAAGCTTTCTTT. Complete variable domain (other parts from reference TRBV5-4 and TRBJ1-1): ETGVTQSPTHLIKTRGQQVTLRCSSQSGHNTVSWYQQALGQGPQFIFQYYREEENGRGNFPPRFSGLQFPNYSSELNVNALELDDSALYLCASSLEQGNTEAFFGQGTRLTVV.

This clone appeared a few times. This rearrangement joins TRBV29-1 to TRBJ2-1; 7 bases align to TRBD2. The CDR3 is made up of 14 amino acids. Germline CDR1 reads SQVTM; CDR2 reads ANQGSEA. The J segment lost 4 bases and the V segment lost 3 bases, leaving 6 bases of the junction unmatched. The CDR3 here is CSVEGLAEYNEQFF. CDR3 DNA sequence: TGCAGCGTTGAGGGGCTAGCGGAGTACAATGAGCAGTTCTTC.

The rearrangement links TRBV6-5 to TRBJ1-6, with a tentative D call TRBD1 (5 bases). Deletions cut 9 bases from V and 9 bases from J, with 18 bases between. Germline V lookup: CDR1 MNHEY, CDR2 SVGAGI. CDR3 length: 14 residues. The chain's CDR3 is CASFAPGLSSPLHF. The CDR3 nucleotides read TGTGCCAGTTTTGCTCCGGGACTATCTTCACCCCTCCACTTT.

The CDR3 bases are TGTGCCAGCGCGAGTGGGCAAAGCTCCTATAATTCACCCCTCCACTTT. It encodes CASASGQSSYNSPLHF. The rearrangement joins TRBV28 to TRBJ1-6, with unresolved D. This CDR3 has 16 amino acids. V shed 8 bases and J shed 0 bases, with 14 bases lying between them. Germline CDR1 and CDR2: MDHEN and SYDVKM.

The V call is TRBV4-1, the J call TRBJ2-2; 7 nucleotides agree with TRBD1. Trimming at V came to 4 bases and at J to 0 bases, leaving 2 bases not matched to a gene. The germline V gene encodes CDR1 MGHRA and CDR2 YSYEKL. This CDR3 contains 15 residues. CDR3 region: CASSPGTANTGELFF. CDR3 sequence (DNA): TGCGCCAGCAGCCCCGGGACAGCGAACACCGGGGAGCTGTTTTTT.

The CDR3 coding sequence is TGTGCCAGCAGTGATACCAGGGTCCGCGGCTATGGCTACACCTTC. Translating it yields CASSDTRVRGYGYTF. The chain joins TRBV2 to TRBJ1-2; D possibly corresponds to TRBD1 (5 bases). V was shortened by 3 bases and J by 4 bases, with 15 bases between the two germline ends. Germline V gene lookup returns CDR1 SNHLY and CDR2 FYNNEI. The CDR3 has 15 amino acids.

V and J are TRBV7-2 and TRBJ2-7, with D maybe TRBD1 (6 bases). CDR3 length equals 13 residues. The germline V gene has CDR1 SGHTA and CDR2 FQGNSA. Between the trimmed V and J ends, which lost 1 base and 7 bases, there was a span of 11 bases. This CDR3 reads CASSLGEGGEQYV. Written as DNA, the CDR3 is TGTGCCAGCAGCTTAGGGGAAGGGGGAGAGCAGTACGTC.

This chain uses TRBV12-3 or TRBV12-4 with TRBJ1-2; D unresolved. Trimming stripped 6 bases from V and 9 bases from J, with 14 bases between. The CDR3 has 12 residues. The CDR3 reads CASSNPPGSYTF. CDR3 coding DNA: TGTGCCAGCAGCAACCCTCCGGGTAGCTACACCTTC.

J is TRBJ2-2 and V is TRBV30; 10 nucleotides match TRBD2. The germline gives CDR1 GTSNPN, CDR2 SVGIG (reference sequence). V shed 5 bases and J 1 base; nucleotides not matched to a gene: 1. The CDR3 has 14 amino acids. The CDR3 loop reads CAWQRGGNTGELFF. The CDR3 nucleotides are TGTGCCTGGCAGCGGGGGGGGAACACCGGGGAGCTGTTTTTT.

The rearrangement links TRBV6-1 to TRBJ2-3; D is perhaps TRBD2 (6 bases). CDR1 and CDR2 from the germline V gene are MNHNS and SASEGT. Between the trimmed V and J ends, which lost 2 bases and 7 bases, there was a span of 16 bases. This CDR3 comprises 15 residues. The CDR3 region has the DNA TGTGCCAGCAGTGAAAAAGGAGGGGCCGTTAATACGCAGTATTTT. Its translation: CASSEKGGAVNTQYF.

The rearrangement links TRBV5-4 to TRBJ1-6; 7 positions match TRBD1. Germline assignment: CDR1 SGHNT and CDR2 YYREEE (reference sequence). Unmatched junction bases numbered 1, after V lost 0 bases and J lost 7 bases. This CDR3 spans 14 amino acids. The CDR3 DNA follows: TGTGCCAGCAGCTTGGGACAGGGAAATTCACCCCTCCACTTT. Its protein is CASSLGQGNSPLHF.

This sequence joins TRBV28 and TRBJ1-1; maybe TRBD1 (6 bases). The CDR3 consists of 15 residues. The ends were cut back, 7 bases at V and 2 bases at J, with 17 bases in the middle. Germline assignment: CDR1 MDHEN and CDR2 SYDVKM. The CDR3 nucleotides read TGTGCCAGCATTAAATGGACAGTAAGCAACACTGAAGCTTTCTTT. Amino acids: CASIKWTVSNTEAFF.

This clone showed up just a few times. The chain is built from TRBV7-2 and TRBJ1-2, with 7 bases matching TRBD1. The ends lost 5 bases at V and 4 bases at J; junction bases unmatched: 4. The germline gives CDR1 SGHTA, CDR2 FQGNSA. The CDR3 contains 13 residues. The CDR3 is CASSRGQIYGYTF. DNA for the CDR3: TGTGCCAGCAGCCGGGGACAGATCTATGGCTACACCTTC. The full variable domain, its missing parts supplied by reference TRBV7-2 and TRBJ1-2, is GAGVSQSPSNKVTEKGKDVELRCDPISGHTALYWYRQSLGQGLEFLIYFQGNSAPDKSGLPSDRFSAERTGGSVSTLTIQRTQQEDSAVYLCASSRGQIYGYTFGSGTRLTVV.

As DNA, the CDR3 is TGTGCCAGCAGTTTACGGGGGAATGGCTACACCTTC. It yields the protein CASSLRGNGYTF. J is TRBJ1-2 and V is TRBV28, with D possibly TRBD1 on 5 matching bases. Germline CDR1 and CDR2: MDHEN and SYDVKM. The CDR3 has 12 amino acids. V lost 2 bases and J lost 6, with 7 bases in between.

The chain combines TRBV5-5 with TRBJ2-7; 7 bases are a match to TRBD1. Germline V gene sequence: CDR1 SGHKS, CDR2 YYEKEE (reference sequence). Germline trimming cut 0 bases from V and 7 bases from J; bases unmatched to any gene: 7. This CDR3 has 14 residues. CDR3 region: CASSLEGDRLEQYF. CDR3 DNA: TGTGCCAGCAGCTTGGAGGGGGACAGATTAGAGCAGTACTTC.

This rearrangement joins TRBV7-3 to TRBJ2-3; 8 bases are shared with TRBD1. CDR1 and CDR2 (germline): SGHTA, FQGTGA. V lost 5 bases to trimming and J lost 6 bases; unmatched junction nucleotides: 10. This CDR3 spans 15 amino acids. CDR3 region: CASSARGQWTDTQYF. The CDR3 region has the DNA TGTGCCAGCAGCGCCAGGGGGCAGTGGACTGATACGCAGTATTTT.

This clone appeared a few times. This rearrangement joins TRBV25-1 to TRBJ1-6; D remains ambiguous. The germline V gene encodes CDR1 MGHDK and CDR2 SYGVNS. This CDR3 spans 15 amino acids. Trimming took off 4 bases at V and 1 base at J, with 8 bases between the two ends. The CDR3 bases are TGTGCCAGCAGTGCTGGCCTTTCCTATAATTCACCCCTCCACTTT. It encodes CASSAGLSYNSPLHF.

This rearrangement joins TRBV19 to TRBJ2-5, with a possible D match to TRBD2 (6 bases). The CDR3 has 13 amino acids. Trimming cost V 6 bases and J 4 bases, with 12 bases left between them. Germline V gives CDR1 LNHDA, CDR2 SQIVND (reference sequence). The CDR3 coding sequence is TGTGCCAGTAGAGGCGGGGCGGGAGAGACCCAGTACTTC. Protein: CASRGGAGETQYF.

J is TRBJ1-4 and V is TRBV30; 7 bases are shared with TRBD1. In germline, CDR1 is GTSNPN, CDR2 SVGIG (reference sequence). Unmatched junction bases numbered 5, after V lost 3 bases and J lost 4 bases. The CDR3 covers 14 residues. The CDR3: CAWRSDRSNEKLFF. DNA for the CDR3: TGTGCCTGGAGATCGGACAGGAGTAATGAAAAACTGTTTTTT. Based on the CDR3 plus reference TRBV30 and TRBJ1-4, the full variable domain is SQTIHQWPATLVQPVGSPLSLECTVEGTSNPNLYWYRQAAGRGLQLLFYSVGIGQISSEVPQNLSASRPQDRQFILSSKKLLLSDSGFYLCAWRSDRSNEKLFFGSGTQLSVL.